This T cell receptor (beta chain) was captured by sequencing in a study of Graves' ophthalmopathy and Graves' hyperthyroidism. Diagnostic conclusions were grounded in clinical symptoms, serum thyroxine, TRAb, thyroid ultrasound and orbital computed tomography. CDR3 regions of TCR beta were amplified from RNA transcripts. Second-round multiplex PCR followed a first-round RT-PCR using HTBI primers. MiXCR, run by TCRdb on the multiplex PCR reads, gives a single entry per CDR3 protein. This sample has approximately 500,000 distinct CDR3 sequences, with under 15% found just once. This TCR derives from a woman younger than 45 with Graves' ophthalmopathy. Sequenced: blood.

CDR3 DNA: TGTGCCAGCAGGGGACCCGATCTGAGGGTGGAGACCCAGTACTTC. This gives the protein CASRGPDLRVETQYF. The chain recombines TRBV6-5 with TRBJ2-5, with D perhaps being TRBD1 or TRBD2 (5 bases each). Trimming shortened V by 6 bases and J by 5 bases, and 19 bases separated the two germline ends. The CDR3 extends over 15 amino acids. CDR1 is MNHEY and CDR2 is SVGAGI in the germline V gene.